Listed below are T cell receptor beta chains from one sample, sequenced in a study of naive and memory T cell subsets. One entry per CDR3 protein, called by TCRdb with MiXCR from the 5' RACE reads. In the table there are more than 45,000 distinct CDR3 sequences, about 7% of which are singletons. The receptors originated from a male donor in good health. The CDR3 runs from the conserved cysteine through the conserved F or W. Each record gives: V gene, clone size, D gene, J gene, CDR3 DNA, CDR3 protein. D genes are given only for firm matches. A row's size may be missing; if present it is once, few, many or a size class.

>TRBV6-5|-|-|TRBJ2-5
TGTGCCACCTCGCCGATTGGGGCCGGGGCTATGGGAGAGACCCAGTACTTC
CATSPIGAGAMGETQYF
>TRBV6-5|few|-|TRBJ2-1
TGTGCCAGCAGTTACTCGTCCGTGAATGAGCAGTTCTTC
CASSYSSVNEQFF
>TRBV3-1|few|-|TRBJ2-1
TGTGCCAGCAGCCCGGGGTGGGGTACGCGCGGTGAGCAGTTCTTC
CASSPGWGTRGEQFF
>TRBV5-1|few|TRBD1|TRBJ2-7
TGCGCCAGCAGCTTGATGACAGGGCAGCGGGAGCAGTACTTC
CASSLMTGQREQYF
>TRBV12-3/TRBV12-4|few|-|TRBJ2-1
TGTGCCAGCAGGCAGGGGGGTAGTAATGAGCAGTTCTTC
CASRQGGSNEQFF
>TRBV29-1|few|TRBD1|TRBJ2-5
TGCAGCGGACGACAGGGGTGGGAAGAGACCCAGTACTTC
CSGRQGWEETQYF
>TRBV12-3/TRBV12-4|-|-|TRBJ1-1
TGTGCCAGCAGGTGGGCTGGCACTGAAGCTTTCTTT
CASRWAGTEAFF
>TRBV20-1|many|-|TRBJ1-5
TGCAGTGCTGGCCAGGTGGGGTTGGGCCAGCCCCAGCATTTT
CSAGQVGLGQPQHF
>TRBV20-1|few|TRBD2|TRBJ2-1
TGCAGTGCTCCCCCGGGGGGTAGCGGGGGGGGGCAGTTCTTC
CSAPPGGSGGGQFF
>TRBV27|-|-|TRBJ2-7
TGTGCCAGCAGTTTATTAGGGGGAGCGGTGAACGAGCAGTACTTC
CASSLLGGAVNEQYF
>TRBV6-5|many|TRBD1|TRBJ2-7
TGTGCCAGCAGCATGGACAGGGGGCGGGAGCAGTACTTC
CASSMDRGREQYF
>TRBV6-5|many|-|TRBJ1-1
TGTGCCGCGTCGGGCGGGGTCAACACTGAAGCTTTCTTT
CAASGGVNTEAFF
>TRBV6-1|few|TRBD1|TRBJ2-1
TGTGCCAGCACATCAGGGGGCTATGAGCAGTTCTTC
CASTSGGYEQFF
>TRBV7-9|few|-|TRBJ1-1
TGTGCCAGCAGCCCTAGACAGCGGAACACTGAAGCTTTCTTT
CASSPRQRNTEAFF
>TRBV20-1|many|TRBD2|TRBJ2-1
TGCAGTGTTCCGGGACCCGGGGGGGCCTACAATGAGCAGTTCTTC
CSVPGPGGAYNEQFF
>TRBV7-2|few|-|TRBJ2-7
TGTGCCAGCGGGCGGATGCGGGGAGGCGAGCAGTACTTC
CASGRMRGGEQYF
>TRBV20-1|many|TRBD2|TRBJ2-1
TGCAGTCGGGCTAGCGGGGACAATGAGCAGTTCTTC
CSRASGDNEQFF
>TRBV5-6|-|-|TRBJ2-7
TGTGCCAGCAGCTTTCAAGGGGGAGTCCCCTACGAGCAGTACTTC
CASSFQGGVPYEQYF
>TRBV19|few|-|TRBJ1-2
TGTGCCAGTAGCATCGGACGGACCGAGAGCGGCTACACCTTC
CASSIGRTESGYTF
>TRBV10-2|-|TRBD1|TRBJ1-4
TGCGCCAGCAGTGACCGAGGGGGCGGTGAAAAACTGTTTTTT
CASSDRGGGEKLFF
>TRBV7-8|-|-|TRBJ1-6
TGTGCCAGCAGTAGCCCCGGGGAGCGATATAATTCACCCCTCCACTTT
CASSSPGERYNSPLHF
>TRBV7-8|few|TRBD2|TRBJ2-1
TGTGCCAGCAGCCCATTGGGACTAGCGGTCTACAATGAGCAGTTCTTC
CASSPLGLAVYNEQFF
>TRBV12-3/TRBV12-4|-|TRBD2|TRBJ2-2
TGTGCCAGCAGTACTAGCGGGAAGATCGGGGAGCTGTTTTTT
CASSTSGKIGELFF
>TRBV14|-|-|TRBJ2-2
TGTGCCAGCAGCCAAGAGGAGCGTTTTAACACCGGGGAGCTGTTTTTT
CASSQEERFNTGELFF
>TRBV4-2|many|TRBD2|TRBJ2-4
TGTGCCAGCAGCCAAGATTGGACGGGGGGGTGGGAAAACATTCAGTACTTC
CASSQDWTGGWENIQYF
>TRBV15|-|-|TRBJ2-5
TGTGCCACCAAGCTAGGGCGGGACACCAAAACCCAGTACTTC
CATKLGRDTKTQYF